Listed here are 3 T cell receptor beta chains from one sample, sequenced in a study of T cell responses to AZD1222 COVID-19 vaccine. Method: immunoSEQ multiplex PCR; TCRdb's copy keeps in-frame clones and lacks some. The sample has roughly 100,000 clones; over 85% are singletons. Sequencing used peripheral blood, obtained on day 0 of AZD1222 vaccination. Every receptor here comes from an adult in good health.

The chain employs TRBV6-5 and TRBJ2-5; weak D call: TRBD1 (6 bases). The germline V gene encodes CDR1 MNHEY and CDR2 SVGAGI. CDR3 length equals 13 residues. V lost 6 bases, J lost 7 bases, and 15 bases lay in between. The CDR3 DNA reads TGTGCCAGCAGCATACAGGGAACAGGGACCCAGTACTTC. Protein product: CASSIQGTGTQYF.

This rearrangement joins TRBV7-7 to TRBJ1-1; the match to TRBD1 covers 8 bases. The J segment lost 0 bases and the V segment lost 1 base, leaving 7 bases of the junction unmatched. The CDR3 runs 17 residues. Germline values: CDR1 SSHAT, CDR2 FNYEAQ (reference sequence). The CDR3 DNA sequence: TGTGCCAGCAGCTTAGGCTGGCAGGGGGCCTTGAACACTGAAGCTTTCTTT. Translation gives CASSLGWQGALNTEAFF.

The rearrangement joins TRBV7-9 to TRBJ1-1; no firm D call. CDR3 length: 14 amino acids. V shed 1 base and J shed 5 bases, with 11 bases lying between them. In germline, CDR1 is SEHNR, CDR2 FQNEAQ (reference sequence). The CDR3 region is CASSLDLGATEAFF. The CDR3 region has the DNA TGTGCCAGCAGCTTAGATTTAGGAGCAACTGAAGCTTTCTTT.